Listed below are T cell receptor beta chains from one sample, sequenced in a study of cytomegalovirus exposure and HLA in healthy donors. Measured with immunoSEQ multiplex PCR; TCRdb has only the in-frame clones, and not every one. Here the sample spans about 110,000 clones, about three quarters being singletons. Material for sequencing was PBMCs. These receptors came from a young woman in good health and CMV-seronegative. Each CDR3 is given with its conserved first and last residue. A D gene is named only where the DNA matches it firmly. Rows may omit the clone size; those that give it use once, few, many or a size class.

-,TRBV28,TRBJ2-7,-,CASTERGGPFYEQYF,TGTGCCAGCACCGAACGGGGTGGGCCTTTCTACGAGCAGTACTTC
-,TRBV10-3,TRBJ1-5,TRBD1,CAISESSGTGPQPQHF,TGTGCCATCAGTGAGTCGTCTGGGACAGGACCTCAGCCCCAGCATTTT
-,TRBV15,TRBJ2-7,TRBD2,CATSRDTGTSGVYEQYF,TGTGCCACCAGCAGAGACACCGGGACTAGCGGAGTCTACGAGCAGTACTTC
-,TRBV11-3,TRBJ2-2,TRBD1,CASSTWTGTGELFF,TGTGCCAGCAGCACCTGGACAGGGACCGGGGAGCTGTTTTTT
-,TRBV7-2,TRBJ2-7,-,CASSYENIAEQYF,TGTGCCAGCAGCTACGAAAATATAGCGGAGCAGTACTTC
once,TRBV7-9,TRBJ2-7,TRBD1,CASSPGQGIHYEQYF,TGTGCCAGCAGCCCAGGACAGGGAATTCACTACGAGCAGTACTTC
-,TRBV11-2,TRBJ1-6,-,CASSFRNSPLHF,TGTGCCAGCAGCTTCAGGAATTCACCCCTCCACTTT
-,TRBV14,TRBJ2-5,TRBD1,CASSQGKGAQETQYF,TGTGCCAGCAGCCAAGGAAAGGGGGCCCAAGAGACCCAGTACTTC
-,TRBV19,TRBJ1-5,TRBD1,CASSIRGGFQPQHF,TGTGCCAGTAGTATACGAGGGGGCTTTCAGCCCCAGCATTTT
-,TRBV27,TRBJ2-1,TRBD2,CASSFYLTSETSSYNEQFF,TGTGCCAGCAGTTTTTATTTAACTAGCGAGACAAGCTCCTACAATGAGCAGTTCTTC
-,TRBV2,TRBJ1-1,TRBD1,CASSVQGVNTEAFF,TGTGCCAGCAGTGTCCAGGGGGTGAACACTGAAGCTTTCTTT
-,TRBV28,TRBJ2-7,TRBD2,CASRGSLAGEFYEQYF,TGTGCCAGCAGGGGATCACTAGCGGGAGAGTTTTACGAGCAGTACTTC
few,TRBV28,TRBJ2-7,TRBD1,CATTGTGWEKQYF,TGTGCCACGACTGGGACAGGGTGGGAAAAGCAGTACTTC
-,TRBV7-2,TRBJ2-1,TRBD2,CASSLGGGLAFHEQFF,TGTGCCAGCAGCTTAGGTGGGGGACTAGCTTTCCATGAGCAGTTCTTC
few,TRBV7-9,TRBJ1-1,TRBD1,CASSYTGGDSMNTEAFF,TGTGCCAGCAGCTACACAGGGGGTGATTCAATGAACACTGAAGCTTTCTTT
few,TRBV15,TRBJ1-6,-,CATSRVPSQALHF,TGTGCCACCAGCAGAGTCCCTTCACAAGCCCTCCACTTT
-,TRBV4-1,TRBJ1-6,TRBD1,CASSPGQGGSPLHF,TGCGCCAGCAGCCCCGGACAGGGTGGTTCACCCCTCCACTTT
-,TRBV5-1,TRBJ1-4,-,CASSPRQGEKLFF,TGCGCCAGCAGCCCCCGGCAGGGGGAAAAACTGTTTTTT
-,TRBV14,TRBJ1-1,-,CASSQDAGGVTGPTEAFF,TGTGCCAGCAGCCAAGATGCTGGGGGCGTGACAGGCCCCACTGAAGCTTTCTTT
once,TRBV29-1,TRBJ2-7,TRBD2,CSVEGLAGVFGEQYF,TGCAGCGTTGAAGGGCTAGCGGGAGTTTTTGGCGAGCAGTACTTC
-,TRBV10-3,TRBJ2-7,TRBD2,CAISGLQPGLAGEQYF,TGTGCCATCAGTGGGCTTCAACCGGGACTAGCGGGCGAGCAGTACTTC
-,TRBV11-2,TRBJ2-7,-,CASSPHRDEQYF,TGTGCCAGCAGCCCCCACAGGGACGAGCAGTACTTC
-,TRBV5-1,TRBJ2-7,-,CASCPAGRPYEQYF,TGCGCCAGCTGCCCGGCGGGCCGCCCCTACGAGCAGTACTTC
-,TRBV7-2,TRBJ2-1,TRBD1,CASSLFRGQGITNEQFF,TGTGCCAGCAGCTTATTTAGGGGACAGGGTATAACGAATGAGCAGTTCTTC
-,TRBV5-1,TRBJ2-3,-,CASSLGGTSTDTQYF,TGCGCCAGCAGCTTGGGGGGGACAAGCACAGATACGCAGTATTTT
-,TRBV7-9,TRBJ1-5,TRBD1,CASSLEGTVNQPQHF,TGTGCCAGCAGCTTAGAAGGGACAGTAAATCAGCCCCAGCATTTT
-,TRBV5-6,TRBJ2-3,TRBD2,CASSPGPGLAGGQYF,TGTGCCAGCAGCCCGGGCCCCGGACTAGCGGGGGGGCAGTATTTT
-,TRBV4-1,TRBJ1-5,-,CASSPALGHRSNQPQHF,TGCGCCAGCAGCCCCGCACTGGGCCACCGTAGCAATCAGCCCCAGCATTTT
-,TRBV5-1,TRBJ2-5,-,CASSAEKETQYF,TGCGCCAGCAGCGCAGAAAAAGAGACCCAGTACTTC
few,TRBV4-3,TRBJ2-2,TRBD1,CASSHKTGVTTGELFF,TGCGCCAGCAGCCACAAGACAGGGGTGACGACCGGGGAGCTGTTTTTT
once,TRBV6-5,TRBJ1-2,-,CASSSGIDGYTF,TGTGCCAGCAGTTCGGGAATAGACGGCTACACCTTC
few,TRBV6-6,TRBJ1-1,TRBD1,CASSYSLTGATEAFF,TGTGCCAGCAGTTACTCGTTGACAGGGGCCACTGAAGCTTTCTTT
-,TRBV4-2,TRBJ2-5,TRBD2,CASSSWAGDEGTQYF,TGTGCCAGCAGCTCTTGGGCGGGGGACGAAGGGACCCAGTACTTC
-,TRBV28,TRBJ1-1,-,CASSTLRQASSRAF,TGTGCCAGCAGTACACTTAGACAGGCCTCCTCGAGGGCCTTT
-,TRBV7-9,TRBJ2-2,-,CASSSGSANTGELFF,TGTGCCAGCAGCTCGGGAAGTGCGAACACCGGGGAGCTGTTTTTT
-,TRBV4-2,TRBJ2-7,TRBD1,CASSQVGEGTGYEQYF,TGTGCCAGCAGCCAAGTTGGGGAAGGGACAGGGTACGAGCAGTACTTC
-,TRBV10-3,TRBJ1-4,TRBD1,CAISTTGTGNEKLFF,TGTGCCATCAGTACTACCGGGACAGGAAACGAAAAACTGTTTTTT
few,TRBV4-1,TRBJ2-5,TRBD2,CASSQDRPETSLYQETQYF,TGCGCCAGCAGCCAAGATCGCCCCGAGACTAGCCTTTATCAAGAGACCCAGTACTTC
once,TRBV6-5,TRBJ2-7,TRBD2,CASSYGLAGGPHEQYF,TGTGCCAGCAGTTACGGACTAGCGGGAGGGCCTCATGAGCAGTACTTC
-,TRBV19,TRBJ2-7,TRBD1,CASSSRDSSYEQYF,TGTGCCAGTAGTTCCCGGGACAGCTCCTACGAGCAGTACTTC
once,TRBV30,TRBJ1-2,TRBD1,CAWRKDRSYGYTF,TGTGCCTGGAGAAAGGACAGGTCATATGGCTACACCTTC
few,TRBV27,TRBJ2-3,-,CASSLGLPTDTQYF,TGTGCCAGCAGTCTTGGACTACCCACAGATACGCAGTATTTT
-,TRBV28,TRBJ1-2,-,CASSRSGWVGYTF,TGTGCCAGCAGTCGGTCGGGGTGGGTCGGCTACACCTTC
-,TRBV30,TRBJ1-4,-,CAWSVGGSEKLFF,TGTGCCTGGAGTGTTGGGGGCAGTGAAAAACTGTTTTTT
-,TRBV6-5,TRBJ2-7,-,CASSYARGTFYEQYF,TGTGCCAGCAGTTACGCTAGAGGGACTTTCTACGAGCAGTACTTC
-,TRBV15,TRBJ2-7,-,CATSPRGPYEQYF,TGTGCCACCAGCCCCAGGGGCCCCTACGAGCAGTACTTC
-,TRBV6-5,TRBJ2-7,-,CASERLGRANEQYF,TGTGCCAGCGAACGGTTAGGCAGGGCCAACGAGCAGTACTTC
-,TRBV30,TRBJ1-2,-,CAWSVLFREGYGYTF,TGTGCCTGGAGTGTACTTTTCAGGGAGGGCTATGGCTACACCTTC
-,TRBV7-9,TRBJ2-5,TRBD1,CASSSTGAGETQYF,TGTGCCAGCAGCTCTACAGGGGCAGGGGAGACCCAGTACTTC
-,TRBV18,TRBJ2-1,TRBD2,CASSGLAGVYNEQFF,TGTGCCAGCTCCGGCCTAGCGGGGGTTTACAATGAGCAGTTCTTC
-,TRBV7-2,TRBJ1-2,-,CASSPRLNYGYTF,TGTGCCAGCAGCCCACGACTGAACTATGGCTACACCTTC
-,TRBV5-1,TRBJ2-5,TRBD1,CASSLDRGRETQYF,TGCGCCAGCAGTTTGGACAGGGGTCGAGAGACCCAGTACTTC
-,TRBV30,TRBJ1-5,-,CAWRQGGNQPQHF,TGTGCCTGGAGACAGGGAGGCAATCAGCCCCAGCATTTT